This T cell receptor (beta chain) was retrieved from a study of blood T cell repertoires in COVID-19. Method: immunoSEQ multiplex PCR; TCRdb's copy keeps in-frame clones and lacks some. The data show about 230,000 clones, with about 85% seen just once and around 0.89% held by the top ten. CDR3 length: 12 residues. Germline-derived CDR1 and CDR2 are LNHDA and SQIVND (reference sequence). V lost 11 bases and J 12 bases, leaving 22 bases between the germline ends. Input material: peripheral blood. The J gene is TRBJ1-1, the V gene TRBV19; the D gene is possibly TRBD1 (5 bases). This sequence originates from a man aged 40-49 years with acute or convalescent COVID-19. The CDR3 loop reads CASNDGQGKTFF. For the CDR3, the DNA is TGTGCCTCCAATGACGGACAAGGGAAAACTTTCTTT.